Below, 4 T cell receptor beta chains from the same sample are listed, as sequenced in a study of blood T cell repertoires in COVID-19. Data came from immunoSEQ multiplex PCR; TCRdb stores just in-frame clones and leaves some out. The sample yields about 430,000 clones, over 75% seen once. Material: PBMCs or T cells enriched from blood (not recorded which). These receptors all come from a woman aged 18-29 years who had been exposed to COVID-19.

This clone was picked up a small number of times. This chain joins TRBV7-2 and TRBJ2-2; D is ambiguous. The CDR3 totals 15 residues. V was pared by 1 base and J by 0 bases, with 6 bases between. Per germline, CDR1 SGHTA and CDR2 FQGNSA. CDR3: CASSLVAANTGELFF. Here the CDR3 DNA reads TGTGCCAGCAGCTTAGTGGCGGCGAACACCGGGGAGCTGTTTTTT.

This clone was seen only a few times. DNA of the CDR3: TGTGCCATCCGGGACAGGGTTGGCCAGCCCCAGCATTTT. Translating it yields CAIRDRVGQPQHF. The J gene is TRBJ1-5, the V gene TRBV10-3; 9 bases agree with TRBD1. The CDR3 consists of 13 residues. With 8 bases clipped from V and 7 bases from J, the junction kept 6 bases outside the gene matches. The germline V gene encodes CDR1 ENHRY and CDR2 SYGVKD.

The chain recombines TRBV3-1 (or the pseudogene TRBV3-2) with TRBJ2-3; 9 nucleotides align to TRBD2. The CDR3 contains 16 residues. Germline values: CDR1 LGHDT, CDR2 YNNKEL (reference sequence). V trimming: 0 bases; J trimming: 8 bases; junction bases outside the gene matches: 9. For the CDR3, the DNA is TGTGCCAGCAGCCAAGAGAGGCGGGAGGGCCGGGGTACGCAGTATTTT. This gives the protein CASSQERREGRGTQYF.

The genes are TRBV5-1 and TRBJ2-7, with a tentative D call TRBD2 (6 bases). From germline, CDR1 is SGHRS and CDR2 YFSETQ. This CDR3 comprises 15 residues. V lost 0 bases and J lost 3, with 13 bases in between. The CDR3 here is CASSLGDFTNYEQYF. For the CDR3, the DNA is TGCGCCAGCAGCTTGGGGGACTTCACCAACTACGAGCAGTACTTC.